A single sample is the source of the 22 T cell receptor beta chains below, sequenced in a study of early T cells in non-severe SARS-CoV-2 infection. Each CDR3 protein is one row after TCRdb ran MiXCR on the 5' RACE reads. Of about 40,000 distinct CDR3 sequences in the sample, approximately 4.8% were seen once. Sequenced material: whole blood. The receptors were gathered from an adult who was a healthcare worker with PCR-confirmed SARS-CoV-2 infection or an uninfected control (not recorded which).

The chain couples TRBV20-1 to TRBJ2-7; D is possibly TRBD1 (6 bases). The CDR3 is 12 amino acids. Trimming took 2 bases from V and 3 from J, leaving 8 bases between them. Per germline, CDR1 DFQATT and CDR2 SNEGSKA (reference sequence). CDR3 sequence: CSARTGSYEQYF. In DNA, the CDR3 is TGCAGTGCTAGAACAGGGAGCTACGAGCAGTACTTC.

This clonotype was counted ten times or more. V and J are TRBV29-1 and TRBJ2-7, with D perhaps matching TRBD1 or TRBD2 (5 bases each). CDR3 length equals 13 residues. Per the germline V gene, CDR1 is SQVTM and CDR2 is ANQGSEA. V lost 8 bases, J lost 0 bases, and 14 bases lay in between. CDR3 coding DNA: TGCAGCACCCGGGACGGCAGCTCCTACGAGCAGTACTTC. It codes for CSTRDGSSYEQYF.

Worth noting for this clonotype: This CDR3 fails to terminate in the conserved phenylalanine or tryptophan, so it likely reflects a read error. V gene TRBV5-4 combines with J gene TRBJ2-5, with 9 bases that match TRBD2. J gave up 1 base and V 4 bases, and 5 bases lay outside the gene matches. The CDR3 totals 15 residues. CDR1 SGHNT and CDR2 YYREEE come from the germline V gene (reference sequence). CDR3 in amino acids: CASSRRTSAQETQYS. For the CDR3, the DNA is TGTGCCAGCAGCCGCCGGACTAGCGCCCAAGAGACCCAGTACTCC.

This clonotype was seen ten or more times. The rearrangement links TRBV7-9 to TRBJ1-6, with D hard to call. The V end was cut by 4 bases, the J end by 7 bases, with 11 bases between. CDR1 SEHNR and CDR2 FQNEAQ come from the germline V gene (reference sequence). The CDR3 has 14 amino acids. The chain's CDR3 is CASSSNTGNSPLHF. For the CDR3, the DNA is TGTGCCAGCAGCTCTAATACGGGCAATTCACCCCTCCACTTT.

This clonotype was seen many times. The chain recombines TRBV6-2 or TRBV6-3 with TRBJ1-6; 8 nucleotides agree with TRBD1. V gave up 2 bases and J gave up 6 bases; unmatched junction bases: 3. CDR3 size: 15 residues. Per germline, CDR1 MNHEY and CDR2 SVGEGT. CDR3 in DNA: TGTGCCAGCAGTTACCCCAGGGGGCCTAATTCACCCCTCCACTTT. The encoded protein is CASSYPRGPNSPLHF.

This clonotype was observed a few times. The chain recombines TRBV7-2 with TRBJ1-2; D is possibly TRBD1 (6 bases). Germline V gene data show CDR1 as SGHTA and CDR2 as FQGNSA. This CDR3 spans 14 amino acids. Trimming left V 0 bases short and J 4 bases short, with 9 bases between. The DNA of the CDR3 is TGTGCCAGCAGCTTAGCTGACAGGAGCTATGGCTACACCTTC. Its translation: CASSLADRSYGYTF.

This clonotype was counted ten times or more. The rearrangement joins TRBV9 to TRBJ2-1, with D unclear. The germline V and J ends were trimmed by 0 bases and 6 bases, with 7 bases remaining between them. Germline V gene sequence: CDR1 SGDLS, CDR2 YYNGEE. The CDR3 totals 13 residues. CDR3 amino acids: CASSVEGSNEQFF. The CDR3 bases are TGTGCCAGCAGCGTAGAGGGTAGCAATGAGCAGTTCTTC. Together with reference TRBV9 and TRBJ2-1, the CDR3 gives the full variable domain: DSGVTQTPKHLITATGQRVTLRCSPRSGDLSVYWYQQSLDQGLQFLIQYYNGEERAKGNILERFSAQQFPDLHSELNLSSLELGDSALYFCASSVEGSNEQFFGPGTRLTVL.

There are many counts of this clonotype. This chain joins TRBV7-9 and TRBJ2-7, with TRBD2 matching 10 bases. Germline CDR1 and CDR2: SEHNR and FQNEAQ (reference sequence). The CDR3 has 18 amino acids. Trimming took 0 bases from V and 5 from J; bases not matched to a gene: 13. CDR3 DNA: TGTGCCAGCAGCTTAGCTGTAGCGGGAGGCCGCTCGCTAAACGAGCAGTACTTC. Encoded protein: CASSLAVAGGRSLNEQYF.

This clonotype was observed a handful of times. V is TRBV6-2 or TRBV6-3 and J is TRBJ2-1; 8 positions match TRBD2. This CDR3 region has 14 residues. Germline V gene sequence: CDR1 MNHEY, CDR2 SVGEGT. After removal of 3 bases from V and 8 bases from J, the junction contained 6 bases not matched to a gene. The CDR3 here is CASSYEAGAYEQFF. Here the CDR3 DNA reads TGTGCCAGCAGTTATGAAGCGGGAGCCTATGAGCAGTTCTTC.

This clonotype was detected many times. The gene calls are TRBV15 and TRBJ2-1; unclear D gene. The length of the CDR3 is 13 residues. Germline V gene sequence: CDR1 LNHNV, CDR2 YYDKDF (reference sequence). V was shortened by 0 bases and J by 8 bases, with 8 bases between the two germline ends. CDR3 sequence: CATSRDRWDEQFF. The CDR3 DNA sequence: TGTGCCACCAGCAGAGATAGGTGGGATGAGCAGTTCTTC.

This clonotype was observed a handful of times. V usage is TRBV7-2 and J usage is TRBJ2-5; D may be TRBD2 (6 bases). Germline CDR1 reads SGHTA; CDR2 reads FQGNSA. The V and J ends lost 5 bases and 2 bases respectively, with 12 bases between them. The CDR3 loop spans 14 amino acids. For the CDR3, the DNA is TGTGCCAGCAGCCCTGCAGGAGGGCAAGAGACCCAGTACTTC. Encoded protein: CASSPAGGQETQYF.

This clonotype appeared many times. CDR3 residues: CASRPFGVSSYNEQFF. CDR3 nucleotide sequence: TGTGCCAGCAGGCCTTTCGGGGTCAGCTCCTACAATGAGCAGTTCTTC. This rearrangement joins TRBV2 to TRBJ2-1, with D maybe TRBD2 (5 bases). The CDR3 runs 16 residues. Germline V gene lookup returns CDR1 SNHLY and CDR2 FYNNEI. V lost 6 bases, J lost 0 bases, and 15 bases lay in between.

This clonotype came up many times. J is TRBJ1-6 and V is TRBV18; D is undetermined. Germline CDR1 reads KGHSH; CDR2 reads LQKENI. V lost 4 bases and J 8 bases, leaving 15 bases between the germline ends. This CDR3 region has 15 residues. In DNA form, the CDR3 reads TGTGCCAGCTCACTACGAAATGATATGGATTCACCCCTCCACTTT. Protein sequence: CASSLRNDMDSPLHF.

Many counts were recorded for this clonotype. The V and J genes are TRBV4-1 and TRBJ2-1; 14 bases map to TRBD2. V shed 3 bases, J shed 9 bases, and the junction held 13 bases outside the gene matches. The germline CDR1 and CDR2 sequences are MGHRA and YSYEKL. The CDR3 is 18 residues long. The CDR3 DNA is TGCGCCAGCAGCCACTGGGACAGCGGGACTAGCGGGAGCGGTGAGCAGTTCTTC. Its protein product is CASSHWDSGTSGSGEQFF.

In DNA, the CDR3 is TGCAGCGCAATCCCCTCATCTGGCGTGGACTCTCAGTACTTC. This encodes CSAIPSSGVDSQYF. The chain is built from TRBV29-1 and TRBJ2-5, with D possibly TRBD2 on 5 matching bases. V was pared by 7 bases and J by 11 bases, with 26 bases between. Germline assignment: CDR1 SQVTM and CDR2 ANQGSEA. The CDR3 consists of 14 residues.

This clonotype was found many times. J is TRBJ1-2 and V is TRBV27; the match to TRBD1 covers 7 bases. CDR1 and CDR2 from the germline V gene are MNHEY and SMNVEV (reference sequence). The V gene end was trimmed by 6 bases and the J gene end by 4 bases; junction bases not matched to a gene: 8. The CDR3 has 14 residues. The CDR3 spells CASSRGQTRYGYTF. Here the CDR3 DNA reads TGTGCCAGCAGCCGGGGACAGACCCGCTATGGCTACACCTTC.

This clonotype has a count of ten or more. The chain has TRBV7-9 and TRBJ1-6; a possible D gene is TRBD1 (5 bases). Per the germline V gene, CDR1 is SEHNR and CDR2 is FQNEAQ (reference sequence). The CDR3 extends over 14 amino acids. V was pared by 4 bases and J by 11 bases, with 15 bases between. CDR3: CASSWSREGAPLHF. The DNA of the CDR3 is TGTGCCAGCAGCTGGTCCAGGGAAGGTGCACCCCTCCACTTT.

The chain recombines TRBV4-3 with TRBJ2-1, with D perhaps TRBD1 (5 bases). The germline CDR1 and CDR2 sequences are LGHNA and YSLEER. The CDR3 runs 15 residues. Trimming shortened V by 5 bases and J by 2 bases, and 13 bases separated the two germline ends. The CDR3 coding sequence is TGCGCCAGCAGCATCGAGGCAGGGCCCTACAATGAGCAGTTCTTC. It translates to CASSIEAGPYNEQFF.

This clonotype has a count of ten or more. This rearrangement joins TRBV7-2 to TRBJ1-2; 7 bases match TRBD1. The CDR3 has 15 amino acids. Germline CDR1 SGHTA, CDR2 FQGNSA. The V segment lost 5 bases and the J segment 0 bases; nucleotides outside the gene matches: 6. The CDR3: CASSLMGQPNYGYTF. As DNA, the CDR3 is TGTGCCAGCAGCCTTATGGGACAGCCTAACTATGGCTACACCTTC.

This clonotype was recorded at least ten times. The V call is TRBV18, the J call TRBJ2-5; D unresolved. V lost 2 bases, J lost 4 bases, and 8 bases lay in between. CDR1 and CDR2 from the germline V gene are KGHSH and LQKENI. CDR3 size: 13 residues. The CDR3 reads CASSPDTAETQYF. CDR3 DNA: TGTGCCAGCTCACCAGACACGGCAGAGACCCAGTACTTC. Full variable domain (outside the CDR3, taken from reference TRBV18 and TRBJ2-5): NAGVMQNPRHLVRRRGQEARLRCSPMKGHSHVYWYRQLPEEGLKFMVYLQKENIIDESGMPKERFSAEFPKEGPSILRIQQVVRGDSAAYFCASSPDTAETQYFGPGTRLLVL.

This clonotype was picked up many times. The rearrangement joins TRBV5-1 to TRBJ2-7; D gene ambiguous. The CDR3 is 13 residues long. From germline, CDR1 is SGHRS and CDR2 YFSETQ. Deletions cut 4 bases from V and 0 bases from J, with 8 bases between. CDR3 sequence: CASSDESSYEQYF. CDR3 DNA: TGCGCCAGCAGCGACGAGAGCTCCTACGAGCAGTACTTC. Full variable domain (outside the CDR3, taken from reference TRBV5-1 and TRBJ2-7): KAGVTQTPRYLIKTRGQQVTLSCSPISGHRSVSWYQQTPGQGLQFLFEYFSETQRNKGNFPGRFSGRQFSNSRSEMNVSTLELGDSALYLCASSDESSYEQYFGPGTRLTVT.

This clonotype was counted between two and nine times. CDR3 region: CASSPQRSEAFF. CDR3 sequence (DNA): TGTGCCAGCTCACCGCAACGGTCTGAAGCTTTCTTT. V usage is TRBV18 and J usage is TRBJ1-1, with D hard to call. The V gene's germline CDR1 is KGHSH and CDR2 LQKENI. The CDR3 covers 12 residues. V lost 3 bases and J lost 6, with 8 bases in between.